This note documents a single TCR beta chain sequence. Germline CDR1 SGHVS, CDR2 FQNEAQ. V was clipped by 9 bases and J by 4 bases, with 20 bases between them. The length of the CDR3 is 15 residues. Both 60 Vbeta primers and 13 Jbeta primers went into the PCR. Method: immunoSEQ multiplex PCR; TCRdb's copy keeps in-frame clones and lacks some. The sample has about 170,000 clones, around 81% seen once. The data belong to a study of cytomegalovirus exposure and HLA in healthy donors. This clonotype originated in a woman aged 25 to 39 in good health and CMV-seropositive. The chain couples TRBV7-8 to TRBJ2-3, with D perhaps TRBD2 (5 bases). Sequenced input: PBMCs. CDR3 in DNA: TGTGCCAGTAGAAAAACCCTAGCCAGCCCAGATACGCAGTATTTT. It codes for CASRKTLASPDTQYF.